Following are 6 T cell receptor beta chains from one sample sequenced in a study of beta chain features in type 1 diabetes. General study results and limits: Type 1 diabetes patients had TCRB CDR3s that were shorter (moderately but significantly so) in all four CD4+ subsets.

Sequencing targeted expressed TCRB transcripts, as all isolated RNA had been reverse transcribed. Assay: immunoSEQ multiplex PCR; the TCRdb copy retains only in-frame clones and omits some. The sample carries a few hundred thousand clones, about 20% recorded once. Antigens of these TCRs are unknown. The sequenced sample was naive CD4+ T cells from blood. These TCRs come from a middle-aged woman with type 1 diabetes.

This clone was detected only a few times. This chain's CDR3 is CASTTYGTGSEKLFF. In nucleotides, the CDR3 is TGTGCCAGCACAACCTACGGGACAGGATCTGAAAAACTGTTTTTT. The chain employs TRBV28 and TRBJ1-4, with 8 bases matching TRBD1. The J segment lost 7 bases and the V segment lost 7 bases, leaving 11 bases of the junction unmatched. This CDR3 has 15 residues. Germline CDR1 is MDHEN and CDR2 is SYDVKM.

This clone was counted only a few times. The CDR3 bases are TGTGCCAGCAGTCCGAACACCTACGAGCAGTACTTC. Amino acids: CASSPNTYEQYF. The chain combines TRBV27 with TRBJ2-7; D is uncertain. CDR1 and CDR2 (germline): MNHEY, SMNVEV (reference sequence). The CDR3 covers 12 residues. Trimming left V 5 bases short and J 2 bases short, with 7 bases between.

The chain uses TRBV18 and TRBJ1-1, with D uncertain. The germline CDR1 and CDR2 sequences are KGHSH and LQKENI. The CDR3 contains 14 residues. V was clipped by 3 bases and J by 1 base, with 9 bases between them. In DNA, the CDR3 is TGTGCCAGCTCACCCTTTGGCGGGAACACTGAAGCTTTCTTT. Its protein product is CASSPFGGNTEAFF.

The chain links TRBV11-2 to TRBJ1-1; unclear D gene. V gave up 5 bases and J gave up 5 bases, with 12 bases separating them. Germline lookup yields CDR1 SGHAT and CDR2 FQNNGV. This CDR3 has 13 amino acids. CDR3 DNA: TGTGCCAGCAGCCCTCCCGGAGGAACTGAAGCTTTCTTT. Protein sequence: CASSPPGGTEAFF.

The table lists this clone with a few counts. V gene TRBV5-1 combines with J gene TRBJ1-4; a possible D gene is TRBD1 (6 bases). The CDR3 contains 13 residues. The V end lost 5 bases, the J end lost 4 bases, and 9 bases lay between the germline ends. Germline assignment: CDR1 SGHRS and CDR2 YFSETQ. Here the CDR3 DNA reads TGCGCCAGCAGGGACAGCTTTAATGAAAAACTGTTTTTT. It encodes CASRDSFNEKLFF.

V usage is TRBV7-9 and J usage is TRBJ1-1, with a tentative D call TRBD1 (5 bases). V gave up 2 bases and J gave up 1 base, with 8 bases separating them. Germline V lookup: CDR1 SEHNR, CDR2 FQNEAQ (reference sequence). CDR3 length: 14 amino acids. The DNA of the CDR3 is TGTGCCAGCAGCTTAACGCAGGGGAACACTGAAGCTTTCTTT. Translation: CASSLTQGNTEAFF. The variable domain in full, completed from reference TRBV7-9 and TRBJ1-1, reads DTGVSQNPRHKITKRGQNVTFRCDPISEHNRLYWYRQTLGQGPEFLTYFQNEAQLEKSRLLSDRFSAERPKGSFSTLEIQRTEQGDSAMYLCASSLTQGNTEAFFGQGTRLTVV.